Included here is one T cell receptor beta chain sequence, with context. Its antigen remains unidentified. This sample is part of a study of vaccination and CD4 T cells after COVID-19. For the study at large: For control cultures, the treatment was a CEFX pool, an HIV-1 Nef pool, or no peptide.

At the Johns Hopkins FTIC core, DNA taken from cultured CD4+ T cells was sequenced by way of the Oncomine TCR Beta short-read assay. One entry per CDR3 protein, called by TCRdb with MiXCR from the PCR reads. This sample has fewer than 5,500 distinct CDR3 sequences, with about 40% found just once. As for treatment: approximately 9-day PBMC culture with coronavirus spike peptide pools or control peptides (ViraFEST assay). Antigen-specific T cell expansion with peptide pools preceded TCR sequencing in the ViraFEST approach. US Alpha, Beta and Delta variants postdated the positive PCR dates, which ran from March to December 2020. The CDR3 is made up of 13 amino acids. With 7 bases removed from V and 1 base from J, the gap between germline ends came to 9 bases. Germline CDR1 reads ENHRY; CDR2 reads SYGVKD.

The clonotype originates from a human donor who had recovered from COVID-19. The gene calls are TRBV10-3 and TRBJ2-3, with a possible D match to TRBD2 (6 bases). The sequenced sample was CD4+ T cells from blood, cultured in vitro, obtained after SARS-CoV-2 vaccination. The CDR3 loop is CAIKGLRTDTQYF. The CDR3 region has the DNA TGTGCCATCAAGGGACTTCGCACAGATACGCAGTATTTT.